Below, one TCR beta chain is given with its context. This entry is derived from a study of PD-L1 blockade in urothelial cancer. About the study: Bladder-origin urothelial cancer in males described about 85% of the 29 patients. Blood was subjected to analysis at 3 weeks (second dose) and 6 weeks following treatment start.

Specified time point: pretreatment peripheral blood. It was locally advanced or metastatic urothelial carcinoma that patients had. Produced via immunoSEQ multiplex PCR; TCRdb's table is partial and in-frame only. The sample carries fewer than 40,000 clones, approximately 93% recorded once. CDR3 length: 13 amino acids. With V trimmed by 4 bases and J by 15 bases, 9 bases remained unmatched. Germline V CDR1 and CDR2: SNHLY, FYNNEI. The specimen comprised PBMCs, sampled around atezolizumab (anti-PD-L1) treatment. The V and J genes are TRBV2 and TRBJ2-1, with 10 bases lining up with TRBD2. The receptor was derived from an older woman with urothelial cancer. CDR3 in amino acids: CASSVAGGLPPFF. The CDR3 DNA reads TGTGCCAGCAGTGTAGCGGGGGGACTCCCACCGTTCTTC.